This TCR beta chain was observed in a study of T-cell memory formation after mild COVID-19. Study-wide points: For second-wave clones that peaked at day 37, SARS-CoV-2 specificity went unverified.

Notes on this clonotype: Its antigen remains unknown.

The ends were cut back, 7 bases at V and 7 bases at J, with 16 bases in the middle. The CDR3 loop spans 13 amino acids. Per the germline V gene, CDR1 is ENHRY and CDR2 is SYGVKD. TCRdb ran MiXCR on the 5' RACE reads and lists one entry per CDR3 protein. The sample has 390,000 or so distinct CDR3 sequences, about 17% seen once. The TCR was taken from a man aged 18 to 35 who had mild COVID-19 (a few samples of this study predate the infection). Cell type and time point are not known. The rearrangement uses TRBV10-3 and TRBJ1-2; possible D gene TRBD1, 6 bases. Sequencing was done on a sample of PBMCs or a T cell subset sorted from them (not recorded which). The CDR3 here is CAINLQGGSGYTF. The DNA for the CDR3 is TGTGCCATCAATCTACAGGGAGGGTCTGGCTACACCTTC.